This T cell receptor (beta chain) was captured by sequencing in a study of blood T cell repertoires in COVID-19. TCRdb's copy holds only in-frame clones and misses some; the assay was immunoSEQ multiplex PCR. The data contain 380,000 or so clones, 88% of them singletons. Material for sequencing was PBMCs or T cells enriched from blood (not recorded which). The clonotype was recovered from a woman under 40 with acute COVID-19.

CDR3 region: CASSESWSGRGYTF. In DNA, the CDR3 is TGTGCCAGCAGTGAATCGTGGTCAGGGAGGGGCTACACCTTC. The chain carries TRBV25-1 and TRBJ1-2, with a weak D call TRBD1 (5 bases). Germline V gene lookup returns CDR1 MGHDK and CDR2 SYGVNS. There are 14 residues in the CDR3. The ends were cut back, 1 base at V and 8 bases at J, with 14 bases in the middle.